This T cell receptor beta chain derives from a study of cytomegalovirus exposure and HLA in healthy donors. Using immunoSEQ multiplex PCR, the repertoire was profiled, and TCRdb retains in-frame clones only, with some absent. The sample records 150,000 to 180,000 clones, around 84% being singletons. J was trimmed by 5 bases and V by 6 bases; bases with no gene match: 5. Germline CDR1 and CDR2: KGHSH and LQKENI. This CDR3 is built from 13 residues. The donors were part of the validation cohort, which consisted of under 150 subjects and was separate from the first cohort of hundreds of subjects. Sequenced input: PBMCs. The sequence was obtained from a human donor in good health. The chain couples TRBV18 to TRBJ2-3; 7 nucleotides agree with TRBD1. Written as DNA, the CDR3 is TGTGCCAGCTCTCGACAGGGTTTAGATACGCAGTATTTT. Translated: CASSRQGLDTQYF.